Below, 10 T cell receptor beta chains from the same sample are listed, as sequenced in a study of blood T cell repertoires in COVID-19. The data were produced by immunoSEQ multiplex PCR, yet TCRdb's version contains in-frame clones alone and is incomplete. The repertoire holds under 55,000 clones, more than 70% seen once, with roughly 2.3% in the top ten. Specimen: peripheral blood. The receptors stem from a human donor in a cohort sampled during active COVID-19.

The chain links TRBV14 to TRBJ2-1; TRBD2 might be the D (6 bases). In germline, CDR1 is SGHDN, CDR2 FVKESK. The CDR3 sequence is 16 residues long. V was trimmed by 4 bases and J by 8 bases, leaving 21 bases between them. The CDR3 loop is CASSPEPGLTFHEQFF. The CDR3 DNA sequence: TGTGCCAGCAGCCCAGAACCGGGACTCACCTTCCATGAGCAGTTCTTC.

The chain recombines TRBV27 with TRBJ1-5, with a possible D match to TRBD1 (6 bases). From germline, CDR1 is MNHEY and CDR2 SMNVEV (reference sequence). The V end was cut by 5 bases, the J end by 0 bases, with 14 bases between. The CDR3 consists of 16 residues. In DNA form, the CDR3 reads TGTGCCAGCAGTCCGACAGGTTCCAATAGCAATCAGCCCCAGCATTTT. Residues: CASSPTGSNSNQPQHF.

CDR3 DNA: TGTGCCAGCAGCTTAGACGGTAACAATGAGCAGTTCTTC. Translation gives CASSLDGNNEQFF. The chain links TRBV7-8 to TRBJ2-1; D gene unclear. With 1 base removed from V and 5 bases from J, the gap between germline ends came to 6 bases. Germline assignment: CDR1 SGHVS and CDR2 FQNEAQ. The CDR3 runs to 13 residues.

J is TRBJ2-3 and V is TRBV7-3; 10 bases line up with TRBD2. There are 16 residues in the CDR3. V gave up 3 bases and J gave up 3 bases; unmatched junction bases: 6. CDR1 is SGHTA and CDR2 is FQGTGA in the germline V gene. The CDR3 loop reads CASSFRLAGVTDTQYF. CDR3 in DNA: TGTGCCAGCAGCTTTAGGCTAGCGGGAGTGACAGATACGCAGTATTTT.

The chain carries TRBV7-9 and TRBJ1-6, with 8 positions matching TRBD1. The CDR3 covers 13 residues. The V gene end was trimmed by 8 bases and the J gene end by 4 bases; junction bases not matched to a gene: 1. Germline CDR1 SEHNR, CDR2 FQNEAQ (reference sequence). The CDR3 DNA follows: TGTGCCAGCCGGGACAGGTATAATTCACCCCTCCACTTT. Its protein is CASRDRYNSPLHF.

The chain uses TRBV7-6 and TRBJ2-5; no reliable D call. V lost 5 bases and J 0 bases, leaving 13 bases between the germline ends. Germline V gene lookup returns CDR1 SGHVS and CDR2 FNYEAQ. The CDR3 has 15 residues. The CDR3, as DNA: TGTGCCAGCAGCGAAATAGCTCTGTACCAAGAGACCCAGTACTTC. Encoded protein: CASSEIALYQETQYF.

V gene TRBV4-2 combines with J gene TRBJ2-1; D uncertain. The CDR3 sequence is 12 residues long. Per germline, CDR1 LGHNA and CDR2 YNFKEQ. V was trimmed by 0 bases and J by 9 bases, leaving 6 bases between them. CDR3 coding DNA: TGTGCCAGCAGCCAAGAAGGAGCTGAGCAGTTCTTC. This translates into CASSQEGAEQFF.

V is TRBV6-6 and J is TRBJ2-6; D is perhaps TRBD2 (6 bases). Germline loops: CDR1 MNHNY, CDR2 SVGAGI (reference sequence). There are 15 residues in the CDR3. The ends were cut back, 5 bases at V and 0 bases at J, with 8 bases in the middle. The CDR3 DNA reads TGTGCCAGCAGTGGAGGGAACTCTGGGGCCAACGTCCTGACTTTC. As protein: CASSGGNSGANVLTF.

The chain has TRBV30 and TRBJ2-1; TRBD2 matches 15 bases. Trimming at V came to 3 bases and at J to 0 bases, leaving 9 bases not matched to a gene. Germline V gene lookup returns CDR1 GTSNPN and CDR2 SVGIG (reference sequence). The CDR3 runs 19 residues. CDR3 residues: CAWRGLAGGTQSSYNEQFF. CDR3 sequence (DNA): TGTGCCTGGAGGGGACTAGCGGGAGGAACTCAGAGCTCCTACAATGAGCAGTTCTTC.

The chain joins TRBV5-1 to TRBJ2-6; no clear D. The germline CDR1 and CDR2 sequences are SGHRS and YFSETQ. Trimming stripped 4 bases from V and 2 bases from J, with 13 bases between. This CDR3 has 16 residues. This CDR3 reads CASSPLGATGANVLTF. The CDR3 coding sequence is TGCGCCAGCAGCCCCCTTGGAGCGACTGGGGCCAACGTCCTGACTTTC.